One sample yielded the 22 T cell receptor beta chains listed below, sequenced in a study of CD8 T cells in Susac syndrome. Random hexamers were used to reverse transcribe 0.5 to 1 ug of RNA. TCRdb reprocessed the immunoSEQ multiplex PCR reads via MiXCR and lists one record per CDR3 protein. This sample has some 300,000 distinct CDR3 sequences, with 75% to 85% found just once. Source material: CD8+ T cells from PBMCs. The receptors stem from a human donor with multiple sclerosis.

V gene TRBV6-6 combines with J gene TRBJ1-5, with D unresolved. V gave up 7 bases and J gave up 0 bases, with 7 bases separating them. The CDR3 is 13 residues long. Germline-derived CDR1 and CDR2 are MNHNY and SVGAGI (reference sequence). Here the CDR3 reads CASTGYSNQPQHF. For the CDR3, the DNA is TGTGCCAGCACTGGATATAGCAATCAGCCCCAGCATTTT.

The chain uses TRBV5-4 and TRBJ2-5; the match to TRBD2 covers 14 bases. V trimming: 4 bases; J trimming: 5 bases; junction bases outside the gene matches: 7. This CDR3 comprises 16 residues. From germline, CDR1 is SGHNT and CDR2 YYREEE (reference sequence). In nucleotides, the CDR3 is TGTGCCAGCAGCGGACGACTAGCGGGAGGGCCGGAGACCCAGTACTTC. This translates into CASSGRLAGGPETQYF. Using reference TRBV5-4 and TRBJ2-5 for the parts outside the CDR3, the full variable domain is ETGVTQSPTHLIKTRGQQVTLRCSSQSGHNTVSWYQQALGQGPQFIFQYYREEENGRGNFPPRFSGLQFPNYSSELNVNALELDDSALYLCASSGRLAGGPETQYFGPGTRLLVL.

The gene calls are TRBV5-4 and TRBJ1-2; TRBD1 matches 11 bases. After removal of 0 bases from V and 4 bases from J, the junction contained 2 bases not matched to a gene. The germline gives CDR1 SGHNT, CDR2 YYREEE (reference sequence). This CDR3 is built from 15 residues. The CDR3 region has the DNA TGTGCCAGCAGCTTGGGGACAGGGGGCGTCTATGGCTACACCTTC. The encoded protein is CASSLGTGGVYGYTF.

The V and J genes are TRBV6-2 or TRBV6-3 and TRBJ2-1; tentative D call: TRBD2 (6 bases). Germline loops: CDR1 MNHEY, CDR2 SVGEGT. The CDR3 loop spans 15 amino acids. Trimming pared 5 bases from V and 3 bases from J, leaving 14 bases between. The CDR3 sequence: CASSAFPGLYNEQFF. CDR3 sequence (DNA): TGTGCCAGCAGTGCCTTCCCGGGACTCTACAATGAGCAGTTCTTC.

The chain employs TRBV7-9 and TRBJ2-5; D is undetermined. V was cut by 8 bases and J by 2 bases, with 6 bases left in between. The CDR3 is 11 residues long. CDR1 is SEHNR and CDR2 is FQNEAQ in the germline V gene (reference sequence). In nucleotides, the CDR3 is TGTGCCAGCTTCTCTCAAGAGACCCAGTACTTC. Encoded protein: CASFSQETQYF.

This clonotype was seen a few times. The chain employs TRBV6-5 and TRBJ2-7, with D possibly called TRBD1 or TRBD2 (5 bases each). The CDR3 length is 14 residues. CDR1 is MNHEY and CDR2 is SVGAGI in the germline V gene. Trimming pared 6 bases from V and 0 bases from J, leaving 12 bases between. The chain's CDR3 is CASRTSGSSYEQYF. CDR3 bases: TGTGCCAGCAGGACGTCAGGGAGCTCCTACGAGCAGTACTTC.

The V and J genes are TRBV28 and TRBJ1-1; possible D gene TRBD1, 6 bases. CDR3 length: 17 residues. CDR1 and CDR2 from the germline V gene are MDHEN and SYDVKM. V was pared by 4 bases and J by 1 base, with 19 bases between. The CDR3 bases are TGTGCCAGCAGTTCCGAGTCCGACAGGTTGGGGAACACTGAAGCTTTCTTT. This codes for CASSSESDRLGNTEAFF.

This chain uses TRBV4-1 with TRBJ2-1, with 12 nucleotides matching TRBD2. CDR3 size: 20 residues. The trim removed 1 base at V and 4 bases at J, leaving 14 bases unmatched. CDR1 and CDR2 (germline): MGHRA, YSYEKL. The CDR3 bases are TGCGCCAGCAGCCAAGCCTCGGGACTAGCGGGCTTGCTTAGGTACAATGAGCAGTTCTTC. Translation gives CASSQASGLAGLLRYNEQFF.

J is TRBJ2-2 and V is TRBV7-9, with 8 nucleotides matching TRBD1. Per the germline V gene, CDR1 is SEHNR and CDR2 is FQNEAQ (reference sequence). The ends lost 5 bases at V and 1 base at J; junction bases unmatched: 3. The CDR3 runs 15 residues. CDR3 coding DNA: TGTGCCAGCAGCCAGGGGACAGGGAACACCGGGGAGCTGTTTTTT. Translating it yields CASSQGTGNTGELFF.

The CDR3 coding sequence is TGTGCCAGCAGTCCTCCAACTAATGAAAAACTGTTTTTT. This translates into CASSPPTNEKLFF. This chain connects TRBV7-9 to TRBJ1-4; D ambiguous. The V end was cut by 6 bases, the J end by 0 bases, with 5 bases between. Germline V gene data show CDR1 as SEHNR and CDR2 as FQNEAQ (reference sequence). This CDR3 contains 13 residues.

V is TRBV29-1 and J is TRBJ2-1; perhaps TRBD1 as D (6 bases). V lost 4 bases and J lost 2, with 9 bases in between. The length of the CDR3 is 13 residues. Germline values: CDR1 SQVTM, CDR2 ANQGSEA. CDR3 nucleotide sequence: TGCAGCGTTGGGGACACCACCTACAATGAGCAGTTCTTC. Translation gives CSVGDTTYNEQFF.

The chain has TRBV4-3 and TRBJ1-1; a possible D gene is TRBD1 (6 bases). Per germline, CDR1 LGHNA and CDR2 YSLEER. The CDR3 covers 18 residues. Trimming pared 0 bases from V and 4 bases from J, leaving 21 bases between. CDR3: CASSQDARQVGGITEAFF. CDR3 nucleotides: TGCGCCAGCAGCCAAGATGCGCGACAGGTGGGGGGTATCACTGAAGCTTTCTTT.

The genes are TRBV4-3 and TRBJ2-7, with 10 nucleotides matching TRBD1. The trim removed 5 bases at V and 4 bases at J, leaving 5 bases unmatched. The CDR3 is 14 amino acids. Germline V gene lookup returns CDR1 LGHNA and CDR2 YSLEER. The CDR3 DNA reads as TGCGCCAGCAGCGAGGACAGGGGGACGTACGAGCAGTACTTC. Translation: CASSEDRGTYEQYF.

The chain is built from TRBV20-1 and TRBJ2-1; TRBD2 is a possible D gene (6 bases). The germline CDR1 and CDR2 sequences are DFQATT and SNEGSKA (reference sequence). The CDR3 contains 14 residues. Trimming took 5 bases from V and 3 from J, leaving 14 bases between them. The CDR3 DNA sequence: TGCAGTGCTGTCCGGGACTCCAACTACAATGAGCAGTTCTTC. Amino acid sequence: CSAVRDSNYNEQFF.

The CDR3 DNA follows: TGTGCCAGCAGTTACAGGGTGAACACCGGGGAGCTGTTTTTT. It encodes CASSYRVNTGELFF. The chain employs TRBV6-5 and TRBJ2-2; D not certain. Germline-derived CDR1 and CDR2 are MNHEY and SVGAGI. The length of the CDR3 is 14 residues. The germline V and J ends were trimmed by 2 bases and 1 base, with 5 bases remaining between them.

The gene calls are TRBV20-1 and TRBJ2-5; 9 nucleotides agree with TRBD2. Looked up from germline, CDR1 is DFQATT and CDR2 is SNEGSKA (reference sequence). J gave up 2 bases and V 6 bases, and 13 bases lay outside the gene matches. The CDR3 length is 16 residues. The CDR3, as DNA: TGCAGTGCCACAGACATAGCGGGAGAAATTCAAGAGACCCAGTACTTC. Translation gives CSATDIAGEIQETQYF.

This clonotype was observed a few times. J is TRBJ2-7 and V is TRBV11-1; maybe TRBD2 (6 bases). Germline V CDR1 and CDR2: SGHAT, FQDESV (reference sequence). V lost 8 bases and J 7 bases, leaving 21 bases between the germline ends. This CDR3 is built from 14 residues. The CDR3 here is CASGRAGGRGEQYF. The CDR3, as DNA: TGTGCCAGCGGCCGGGCCGGGGGACGAGGGGAGCAGTACTTC. Variable domain in full (rest from reference TRBV11-1 and TRBJ2-7): EAEVAQSPRYKITEKSQAVAFWCDPISGHATLYWYRQILGQGPELLVQFQDESVVDDSQLPKDRFSAERLKGVDSTLKIQPAELGDSAMYLCASGRAGGRGEQYFGPGTRLTVT.

V and J are TRBV7-9 and TRBJ2-3; 8 bases align to TRBD1. V shed 6 bases, J shed 0 bases, and the junction held 8 bases outside the gene matches. The germline V gene has CDR1 SEHNR and CDR2 FQNEAQ (reference sequence). This CDR3 spans 16 amino acids. This chain's CDR3 is CASSKGQGASTDTQYF. CDR3 nucleotides: TGTGCCAGCAGTAAAGGACAGGGCGCTAGCACAGATACGCAGTATTTT.

This clonotype was recorded only once. V and J are TRBV6-1 and TRBJ1-1; a weak D match, TRBD1 (5 bases). The V end lost 8 bases, the J end lost 3 bases, and 22 bases lay between the germline ends. This CDR3 has 16 residues. CDR1 and CDR2 from the germline V gene are MNHNS and SASEGT. CDR3 amino acids: CASYPGTPTWDTEAFF. The DNA for the CDR3 is TGTGCCAGCTACCCAGGGACCCCTACTTGGGACACTGAAGCTTTCTTT.

This clonotype was counted a few times. This sequence joins TRBV4-1 and TRBJ2-7, with 7 bases lining up with TRBD2. The V gene end was trimmed by 0 bases and the J gene end by 2 bases; junction bases not matched to a gene: 10. This CDR3 comprises 17 residues. Per the germline V gene, CDR1 is MGHRA and CDR2 is YSYEKL. The CDR3 reads CASSQDDASGVTYEQYF. In nucleotides, the CDR3 is TGCGCCAGCAGCCAAGATGATGCTAGCGGAGTTACCTACGAGCAGTACTTC.

This chain links TRBV27 with TRBJ2-1; 9 nucleotides match TRBD2. The germline V gene encodes CDR1 MNHEY and CDR2 SMNVEV (reference sequence). The CDR3 has 16 residues. The V segment lost 6 bases and the J segment 3 bases; nucleotides outside the gene matches: 9. The CDR3 is CASRPPGLAFYNEQFF. Written as DNA, the CDR3 is TGTGCCAGCAGACCGCCGGGACTAGCTTTCTACAATGAGCAGTTCTTC.

This clonotype came up once. V is TRBV4-1 and J is TRBJ2-2; TRBD1 aligns across 9 bases. The CDR3 runs to 19 residues. Trimming removed 4 bases from V and 4 bases from J; junction bases left unmatched: 16. Germline V gene lookup returns CDR1 MGHRA and CDR2 YSYEKL. CDR3 sequence (DNA): TGCGCCAGCAGCCCCAACGGACAGGGGAGTTGGTGGACCACCGGGGAGCTGTTTTTT. This gives the protein CASSPNGQGSWWTTGELFF.